This entry describes one T cell receptor beta chain. Its antigen is undetermined. This sample was taken from a study of cytomegalovirus exposure and HLA in healthy donors. The wider study: It was reported in a later analysis that the 100 to 150 validation repertoires used the same platform as the approximately 670 first-cohort repertoires.

Study-wide results and caveats: TCR clusters originating in the first cohort tended to co-occur in the roughly 130 validation repertoires, according to a later analysis. In vitro work confirmed that a few CMV-associated chains recognize CMV antigens. The classifier reportedly diagnosed cytomegalovirus status with high sensitivity and specificity.

Here immunoSEQ multiplex PCR was the method, and the copy in TCRdb shows in-frame clones only, minus some. The sample carries 150,000 to 250,000 clones, roughly three quarters recorded once. Germline V lookup: CDR1 SEHNR, CDR2 FQNEAQ (reference sequence). V was trimmed by 6 bases and J by 10 bases, leaving 16 bases between them. This CDR3 spans 13 amino acids. This sequence originates from a woman in her thirties in good health and CMV-seronegative. The source material was PBMCs. The chain uses TRBV7-9 and TRBJ1-5; D is perhaps TRBD1 (5 bases). The CDR3 nucleotides read TGTGCCAGCAGTCACACGGTAGACAGCCCCCAGCATTTT. This codes for CASSHTVDSPQHF.